This T cell receptor beta chain was retrieved from a study of OX40 agonist ivuxolimab in advanced cancers. Data came from immunoSEQ multiplex PCR; TCRdb stores just in-frame clones and leaves some out. The repertoire holds 20,000 or so clones, nearly 85% seen once, with roughly 31% in the top ten. Trimming removed 4 bases from V and 3 bases from J, with 14 bases in between. The V gene's germline CDR1 is SGHRS and CDR2 YFSETQ. The CDR3 loop spans 15 amino acids. This clonotype originated in an adult with an advanced solid tumor such as melanoma, head and neck, liver or kidney cancer. The chain joins TRBV5-1 to TRBJ2-1; tentatively, D is TRBD2 (6 bases). Source: CD4+ or CD8+ T cells sorted from blood, taken in a trial of the OX40 agonist ivuxolimab. CDR3 residues: CASSRSVADYNEQFF. The CDR3, as DNA: TGCGCCAGCAGCCGAAGTGTAGCGGACTACAATGAGCAGTTCTTC.